Below are 15 T cell receptor beta chains sequenced from a single sample in a study of CD8+ T cells in alopecia areata. Sequencing templates came from extracted RNA that was reverse transcribed into cDNA. This table comes from immunoSEQ multiplex PCR, and its TCRdb copy is limited to in-frame clones, with some not included. The sample lists about 150,000 clones, approximately 65% occurring once. This sample's treatment: oral pan-JAK inhibitor, 5-10 mg twice daily. This specimen consisted of CD4+ T cells sorted from blood, obtained at week 4, from a patient treated with tofacitinib. The receptor set was obtained from a human donor with alopecia areata.

The V call is TRBV4-2, the J call TRBJ2-5; a possible D gene is TRBD2 (6 bases). V lost 0 bases and J 5 bases, leaving 7 bases between the germline ends. Germline-derived CDR1 and CDR2 are LGHNA and YNFKEQ. The CDR3 covers 13 residues. Here the CDR3 DNA reads TGTGCCAGCAGCCAAGATCGGGAGGAGACCCAGTACTTC. Amino acids: CASSQDREETQYF.

This clone appeared a few times. V is TRBV7-9 and J is TRBJ1-3, with no clear D. Germline loops: CDR1 SEHNR, CDR2 FQNEAQ (reference sequence). V was cut by 5 bases and J by 4 bases, with 6 bases left in between. The CDR3 extends over 12 amino acids. CDR3 DNA sequence: TGTGCCAGCAGCCCGAGCGGAAACACCATATATTTT. Its translation is CASSPSGNTIYF.

The chain has TRBV29-1 and TRBJ1-1; D remains unclear. In germline, CDR1 is SQVTM, CDR2 ANQGSEA. The V end lost 3 bases, the J end lost 10 bases, and 12 bases lay between the germline ends. The CDR3 has 11 residues. The CDR3 loop reads CSVEGLNGAFF. As DNA, the CDR3 is TGCAGCGTTGAGGGGTTGAATGGAGCTTTCTTT.

This chain connects TRBV15 to TRBJ2-5; D possibly matches TRBD1 or TRBD2 (6 bases each). This CDR3 comprises 15 residues. V shed 6 bases and J shed 9 bases, with 23 bases lying between them. Germline V gives CDR1 LNHNV, CDR2 YYDKDF (reference sequence). The CDR3 loop reads CATRPLGGEPGAQYF. CDR3 coding DNA: TGTGCCACCAGGCCCCTTGGAGGGGAACCAGGGGCCCAGTACTTC.

The gene calls are TRBV12-5 and TRBJ2-5, with 8 positions matching TRBD1. The CDR3 totals 15 residues. J gave up 5 bases and V 1 base, and 6 bases lay outside the gene matches. Germline V gene lookup returns CDR1 LGHNT and CDR2 FRNRAP. Here the CDR3 reads CASGLAGQGSETQYF. The CDR3 DNA sequence: TGTGCTAGTGGTTTGGCCGGACAGGGCTCGGAGACCCAGTACTTC.

This clone appeared a few times. The J gene is TRBJ2-7, the V gene TRBV2; D assignment may be TRBD1 or TRBD2 (5 bases each). Deletions cut 6 bases from V and 0 bases from J, with 12 bases between. The germline gives CDR1 SNHLY, CDR2 FYNNEI. CDR3 length: 14 residues. CDR3 bases: TGTGCCAGCAGGCCCCCAGGGACCTCCTACGAGCAGTACTTC. Its translation is CASRPPGTSYEQYF.

The genes are TRBV28 and TRBJ1-1; the match to TRBD1 covers 10 bases. Per the germline V gene, CDR1 is MDHEN and CDR2 is SYDVKM. The CDR3 is 14 amino acids. Unmatched junction bases numbered 0, after V lost 2 bases and J lost 3 bases. The DNA for the CDR3 is TGTGCCAGCAGTTTAGGGACAGGGGACACTGAAGCTTTCTTT. It is translated as CASSLGTGDTEAFF.

This chain joins TRBV30 and TRBJ2-7, with TRBD2 matching 14 bases. Germline CDR1 GTSNPN, CDR2 SVGIG (reference sequence). The CDR3 covers 16 residues. V lost 8 bases to trimming and J lost 5 bases; unmatched junction nucleotides: 14. The CDR3 region is CAGQGTSGGPTHEQYF. As DNA, the CDR3 is TGTGCCGGACAGGGGACTAGCGGGGGTCCTACTCACGAGCAGTACTTC.

This clone was seen a single time. This rearrangement joins TRBV4-1 to TRBJ1-5; D may be TRBD1 (5 bases). From germline, CDR1 is MGHRA and CDR2 YSYEKL. The CDR3 covers 16 residues. V was trimmed by 1 base and J by 3 bases, leaving 13 bases between them. The CDR3, as DNA: TGCGCCAGCAGCCAAGCCCCCGGGGGGTCCAATCAGCCCCAGCATTTT. It translates to CASSQAPGGSNQPQHF.

This clone showed up just once. V and J are TRBV29-1 and TRBJ2-5; D is possibly TRBD2 (5 bases). The CDR3 covers 11 residues. Germline V gene lookup returns CDR1 SQVTM and CDR2 ANQGSEA. V was clipped by 6 bases and J by 5 bases, with 10 bases between them. CDR3 sequence (DNA): TGCAGCGTCCCGCGGGCTGAGACCCAGTACTTC. As protein: CSVPRAETQYF.

The rearrangement links TRBV29-1 to TRBJ1-5; TRBD1 might be the D (5 bases). The CDR3 has 12 amino acids. Per the germline V gene, CDR1 is SQVTM and CDR2 is ANQGSEA. The V and J ends lost 5 bases and 4 bases respectively, with 9 bases between them. Here the CDR3 DNA reads TGCAGCGTTCTGGAGGGGAATCAGCCCCAGCATTTT. This gives the protein CSVLEGNQPQHF. The whole variable domain, filled in from reference TRBV29-1 and TRBJ1-5, reads SAVISQKPSRDICQRGTSLTIQCQVDSQVTMMFWYRQQPGQSLTLIATANQGSEATYESGFVIDKFPISRPNLTFSTLTVSNMSPEDSSIYLCSVLEGNQPQHFGDGTRLSIL.

The V and J genes are TRBV29-1 and TRBJ2-1, with a tentative D call TRBD1 (7 bases). The CDR3 covers 11 residues. Germline CDR1 is SQVTM and CDR2 is ANQGSEA. V was shortened by 7 bases and J by 10 bases, with 14 bases between the two germline ends. The CDR3 sequence: CSAAPGGEQFF. The CDR3 DNA reads as TGCAGCGCTGCCCCAGGGGGGGAGCAGTTCTTC.

CDR3 in amino acids: CASSQESPSAEQYF. The CDR3 nucleotides read TGTGCCAGCAGCCAAGAGTCGCCCAGCGCCGAGCAGTACTTC. J is TRBJ2-7 and V is TRBV4-2, with D uncertain. Germline V lookup: CDR1 LGHNA, CDR2 YNFKEQ. V was clipped by 0 bases and J by 6 bases, with 12 bases between them. The CDR3 has 14 residues.

This chain joins TRBV6-1 and TRBJ2-7; 10 bases map to TRBD1. Germline CDR1 and CDR2: MNHNS and SASEGT. J gave up 5 bases and V 6 bases, and 7 bases lay outside the gene matches. This CDR3 has 14 residues. The CDR3 nucleotides read TGTGCCAGCAGCAAGACAGGGGGCTTCGACGAGCAGTACTTC. Its translation is CASSKTGGFDEQYF.

The chain employs TRBV5-6 and TRBJ2-5; a possible D gene is TRBD1 (5 bases). The ends were cut back, 4 bases at V and 5 bases at J, with 18 bases in the middle. Germline V gene lookup returns CDR1 SGHDT and CDR2 YYEEEE. CDR3 size: 15 residues. The CDR3 protein is CASSGARDFGETQYF. For the CDR3, the DNA is TGTGCCAGCAGCGGGGCCAGGGATTTCGGGGAGACCCAGTACTTC.